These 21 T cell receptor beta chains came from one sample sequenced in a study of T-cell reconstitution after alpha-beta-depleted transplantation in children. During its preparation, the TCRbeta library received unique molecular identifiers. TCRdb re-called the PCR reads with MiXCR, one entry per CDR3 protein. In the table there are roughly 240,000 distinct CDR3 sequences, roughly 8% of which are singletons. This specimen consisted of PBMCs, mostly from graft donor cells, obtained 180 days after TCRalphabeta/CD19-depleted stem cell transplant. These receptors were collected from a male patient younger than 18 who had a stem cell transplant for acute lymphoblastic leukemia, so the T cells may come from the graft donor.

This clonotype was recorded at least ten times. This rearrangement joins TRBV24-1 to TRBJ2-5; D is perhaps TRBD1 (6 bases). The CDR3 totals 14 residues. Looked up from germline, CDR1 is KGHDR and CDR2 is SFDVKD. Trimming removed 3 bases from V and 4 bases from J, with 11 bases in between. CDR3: CATSDPGQRETQYF. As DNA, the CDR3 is TGTGCCACCAGTGATCCCGGACAGAGAGAGACCCAGTACTTC.

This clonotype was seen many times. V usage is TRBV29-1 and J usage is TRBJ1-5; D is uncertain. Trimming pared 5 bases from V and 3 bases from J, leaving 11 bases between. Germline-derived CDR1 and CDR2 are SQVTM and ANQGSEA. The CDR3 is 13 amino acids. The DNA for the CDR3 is TGCAGCGTTACCTCGGGCTCCAATCAGCCCCAGCATTTT. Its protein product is CSVTSGSNQPQHF.

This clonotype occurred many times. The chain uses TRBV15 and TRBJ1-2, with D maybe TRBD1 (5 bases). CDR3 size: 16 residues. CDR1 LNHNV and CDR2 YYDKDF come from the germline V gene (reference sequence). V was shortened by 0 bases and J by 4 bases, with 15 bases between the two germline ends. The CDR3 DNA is TGTGCCACCAGCAGAGATCAGGGAGGGAGCATCTATGGCTACACCTTC. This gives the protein CATSRDQGGSIYGYTF.

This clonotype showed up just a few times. The CDR3 loop reads CASSLYGGSTDTQYF. DNA of the CDR3: TGTGCCAGCAGCTTATACGGGGGCAGCACAGATACGCAGTATTTT. V gene TRBV7-3 combines with J gene TRBJ2-3; the D call may be TRBD1 or TRBD2 (6 bases each). V was pared by 2 bases and J by 0 bases, with 9 bases between. The CDR3 runs 15 residues. Germline V gene sequence: CDR1 SGHTA, CDR2 FQGTGA.

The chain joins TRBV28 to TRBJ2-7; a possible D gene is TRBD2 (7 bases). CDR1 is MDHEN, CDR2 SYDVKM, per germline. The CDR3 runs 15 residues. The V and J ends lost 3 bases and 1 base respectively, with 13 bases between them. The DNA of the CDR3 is TGTGCCAGCAGTTTTTGGGAGGGGGTATCCTACGAGCAGTACTTC. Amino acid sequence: CASSFWEGVSYEQYF.

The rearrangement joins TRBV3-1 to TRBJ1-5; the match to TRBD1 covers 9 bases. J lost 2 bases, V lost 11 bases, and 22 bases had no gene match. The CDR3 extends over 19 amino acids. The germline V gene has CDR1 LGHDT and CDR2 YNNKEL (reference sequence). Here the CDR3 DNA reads TGTGCCTTCAGTTTTGGGTCCCGGGACAGGGTGATGGGCAATCAGCCCCAGCATTTT. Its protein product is CAFSFGSRDRVMGNQPQHF.

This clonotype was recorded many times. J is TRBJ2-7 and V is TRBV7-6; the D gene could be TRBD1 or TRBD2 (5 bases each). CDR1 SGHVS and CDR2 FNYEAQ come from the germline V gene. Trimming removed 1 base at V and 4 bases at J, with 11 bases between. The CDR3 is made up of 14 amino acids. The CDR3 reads CASSLGQGDYEQYF. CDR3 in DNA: TGTGCCAGCAGCTTAGGGCAGGGAGATTACGAGCAGTACTTC.

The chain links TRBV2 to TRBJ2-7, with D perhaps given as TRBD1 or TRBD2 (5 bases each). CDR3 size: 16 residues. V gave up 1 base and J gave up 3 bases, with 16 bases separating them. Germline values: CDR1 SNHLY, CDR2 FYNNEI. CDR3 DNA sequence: TGTGCCAGCAGTGAAGTGCCGGGGCAGGGCCTCTACGAGCAGTACTTC. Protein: CASSEVPGQGLYEQYF.

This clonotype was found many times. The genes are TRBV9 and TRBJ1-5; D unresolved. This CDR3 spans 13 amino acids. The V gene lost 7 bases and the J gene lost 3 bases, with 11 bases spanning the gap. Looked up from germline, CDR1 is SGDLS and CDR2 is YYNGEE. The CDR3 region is CASSPNPNQPQHF. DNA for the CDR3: TGTGCCAGCTCCCCAAACCCCAATCAGCCCCAGCATTTT.

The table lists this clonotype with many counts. Here the CDR3 DNA reads TGCAGTGCTAGACGAGGGGGAACAGAGGGTCAGCCCCAGCATTTT. Translated: CSARRGGTEGQPQHF. The chain uses TRBV20-1 and TRBJ1-5, with D perhaps TRBD1 (6 bases). Germline CDR1 is DFQATT and CDR2 is SNEGSKA (reference sequence). The CDR3 runs to 15 residues. Trimming took off 2 bases at V and 6 bases at J, with 17 bases between the two ends.

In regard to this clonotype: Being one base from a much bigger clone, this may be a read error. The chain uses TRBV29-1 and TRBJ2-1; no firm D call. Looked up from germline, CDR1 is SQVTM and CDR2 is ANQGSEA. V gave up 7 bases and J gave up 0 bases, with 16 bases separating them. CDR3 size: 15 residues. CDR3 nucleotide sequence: TGCAGCGCTATACCGTACCTAAGCTCCTACAATGAGCAGTTCTTC. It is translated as CSAIPYLSSYNEQFF.

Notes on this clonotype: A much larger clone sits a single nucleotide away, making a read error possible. This CDR3 is CASSRSGQASNEQFF. The CDR3 nucleotides are TGTGCCAGCAGCCGTTCGGGACAGGCTAGCAATGAGCAGTTCTTC. The chain joins TRBV7-3 to TRBJ2-1, with 8 nucleotides matching TRBD1. Germline CDR1 is SGHTA and CDR2 is FQGTGA. This CDR3 spans 15 amino acids. The junction had 9 bases not matched to a gene; V was cut back by 5 bases and J by 6 bases.

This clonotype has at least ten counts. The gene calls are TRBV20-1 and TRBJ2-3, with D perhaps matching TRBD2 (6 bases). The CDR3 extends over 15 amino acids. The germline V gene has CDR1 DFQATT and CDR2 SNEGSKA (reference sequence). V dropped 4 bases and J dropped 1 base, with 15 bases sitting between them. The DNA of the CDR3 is TGCAGTGCTAAGTACGGGAGCACGGGCACAGATACGCAGTATTTT. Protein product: CSAKYGSTGTDTQYF.

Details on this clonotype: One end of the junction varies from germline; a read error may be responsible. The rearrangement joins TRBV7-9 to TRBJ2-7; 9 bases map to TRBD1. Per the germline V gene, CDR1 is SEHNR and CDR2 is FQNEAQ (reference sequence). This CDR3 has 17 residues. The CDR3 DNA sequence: TGCGCCAGCACCGCGGGCACAGGGGGCGGGCACTACGGCGAGCAGTACTTC. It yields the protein CASTAGTGGGHYGEQYF.

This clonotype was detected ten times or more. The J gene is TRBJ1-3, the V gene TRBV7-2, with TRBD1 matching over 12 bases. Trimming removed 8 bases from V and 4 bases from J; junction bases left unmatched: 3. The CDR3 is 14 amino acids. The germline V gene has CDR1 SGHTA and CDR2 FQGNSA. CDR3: CASGTGGTGNTIYF. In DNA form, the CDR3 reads TGTGCCAGCGGGACAGGGGGCACCGGAAACACCATATATTTT.

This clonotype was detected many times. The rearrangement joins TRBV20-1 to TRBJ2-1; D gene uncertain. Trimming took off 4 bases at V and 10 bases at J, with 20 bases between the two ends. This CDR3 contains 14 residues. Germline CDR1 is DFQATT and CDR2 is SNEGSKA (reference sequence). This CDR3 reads CSAISMGDFQEQFF. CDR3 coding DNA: TGCAGTGCTATTAGCATGGGCGACTTCCAAGAGCAGTTCTTC.

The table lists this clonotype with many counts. The DNA of the CDR3 is TGCAGTGCTAAAAGGGGGGATACTGAAGCTTTCTTT. Residues: CSAKRGDTEAFF. This chain links TRBV20-1 with TRBJ1-1; tentative D call: TRBD1 (6 bases). Deletions cut 4 bases from V and 5 bases from J, with 11 bases between. The V gene's germline CDR1 is DFQATT and CDR2 SNEGSKA (reference sequence). This CDR3 has 12 amino acids.

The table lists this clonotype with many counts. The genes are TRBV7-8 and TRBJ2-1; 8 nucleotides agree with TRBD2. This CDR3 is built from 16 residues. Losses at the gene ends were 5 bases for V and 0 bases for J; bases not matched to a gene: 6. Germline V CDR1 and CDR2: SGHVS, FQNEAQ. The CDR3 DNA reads TGTGCCAGCAGCAATAACGGGGGGGGCTCCTACAATGAGCAGTTCTTC. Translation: CASSNNGGGSYNEQFF.

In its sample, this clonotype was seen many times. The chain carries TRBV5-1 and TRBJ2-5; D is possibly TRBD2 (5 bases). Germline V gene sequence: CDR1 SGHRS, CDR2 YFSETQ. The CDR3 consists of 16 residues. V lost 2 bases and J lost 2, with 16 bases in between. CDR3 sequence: CASSLSPTRVQETQYF. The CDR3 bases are TGCGCCAGCAGCTTATCCCCGACGCGGGTACAAGAGACCCAGTACTTC.

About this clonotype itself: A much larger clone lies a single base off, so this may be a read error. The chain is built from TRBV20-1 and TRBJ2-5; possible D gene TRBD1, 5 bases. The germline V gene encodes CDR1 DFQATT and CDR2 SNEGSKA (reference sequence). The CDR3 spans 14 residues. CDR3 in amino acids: CSARDLTVQEPQYF. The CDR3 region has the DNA TGCAGTGCTAGAGATTTGACAGTCCAAGAGCCCCAGTACTTC.

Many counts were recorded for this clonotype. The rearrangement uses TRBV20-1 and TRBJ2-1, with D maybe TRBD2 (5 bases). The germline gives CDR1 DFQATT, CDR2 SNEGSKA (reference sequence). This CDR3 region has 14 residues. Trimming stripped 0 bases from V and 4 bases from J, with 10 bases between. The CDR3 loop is CSARDEEVYNEQFF. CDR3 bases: TGCAGTGCTAGAGATGAGGAGGTATACAATGAGCAGTTCTTC.